This passage covers 16 T cell receptor beta chains from one sample sequenced in a study of blood T cells in healthy people across ages. Through a sample-barcoded 5' primer and a J-beta primer mix, a second PCR was run for about 7 to 12 cycles. TCRdb reprocessed the 5' RACE reads with MiXCR, giving one entry per CDR3 protein. The sample includes roughly 1.4 million distinct CDR3 sequences, roughly 64% of them seen just once. The specimen sequenced was blood. Receptors were obtained from a man in his late teens or twenties in good health.

The chain couples TRBV10-3 to TRBJ1-1, with D possibly TRBD1 on 5 matching bases. Germline V gives CDR1 ENHRY, CDR2 SYGVKD. CDR3 length equals 16 residues. V shed 5 bases and J shed 0 bases, with 16 bases lying between them. CDR3 nucleotides: TGTGCCATCAGTAAGGGTTATGCAGGGATGAACACTGAAGCTTTCTTT. Translation: CAISKGYAGMNTEAFF.

This clonotype was detected a few times. The rearrangement joins TRBV7-2 to TRBJ1-5; D is perhaps TRBD1 (5 bases). CDR1 is SGHTA, CDR2 FQGNSA, per germline. Trimming left V 5 bases short and J 1 base short, with 9 bases between. The CDR3 runs to 14 residues. This CDR3 reads CASSVTESNQPQHF. Here the CDR3 DNA reads TGTGCCAGCAGCGTGACAGAGAGCAATCAGCCCCAGCATTTT.

V gene TRBV12-3 or TRBV12-4 combines with J gene TRBJ1-1; D gene unclear. The CDR3 has 12 amino acids. V lost 3 bases to trimming and J lost 1 base, with 3 bases between them. CDR3 sequence: CASSFQNTEAFF. CDR3 DNA: TGTGCCAGCAGTTTCCAGAACACTGAAGCTTTCTTT.

This clonotype was seen a few times. The CDR3 sequence is CAISPGQTYEQYF. The CDR3 bases are TGTGCCATCAGCCCGGGACAGACCTACGAGCAGTACTTC. The chain employs TRBV10-3 and TRBJ2-7, with 7 bases fitting TRBD1. Germline CDR1 and CDR2: ENHRY and SYGVKD. The CDR3 is 13 residues long. V shed 6 bases and J 2 bases; nucleotides not matched to a gene: 4.

The chain links TRBV7-9 to TRBJ2-7, with 8 bases matching TRBD1. Germline values: CDR1 SEHNR, CDR2 FQNEAQ (reference sequence). The CDR3 sequence is 16 residues long. The V segment lost 5 bases and the J segment 3 bases; nucleotides outside the gene matches: 12. CDR3 region: CASSLPGQEALYEQYF. The CDR3 coding sequence is TGTGCCAGCAGCCTACCGGGACAGGAGGCCCTCTACGAGCAGTACTTC. Complete variable domain (other parts from reference TRBV7-9 and TRBJ2-7): DTGVSQNPRHKITKRGQNVTFRCDPISEHNRLYWYRQTLGQGPEFLTYFQNEAQLEKSRLLSDRFSAERPKGSFSTLEIQRTEQGDSAMYLCASSLPGQEALYEQYFGPGTRLTVT.

The CDR3 DNA follows: TGTGCCAGCAGCGAGGGACTGCTGAGTCAAGATACGCAGTATTTT. Amino acids: CASSEGLLSQDTQYF. The chain carries TRBV9 and TRBJ2-3, with D possibly being TRBD2 (6 bases). The germline V gene encodes CDR1 SGDLS and CDR2 YYNGEE. V dropped 3 bases and J dropped 5 bases, with 16 bases sitting between them. The CDR3 loop spans 15 amino acids.

This chain connects TRBV9 to TRBJ1-4; 8 bases agree with TRBD1. The V segment lost 4 bases and the J segment 5 bases; nucleotides outside the gene matches: 7. The CDR3 totals 15 residues. CDR1 and CDR2 (germline): SGDLS, YYNGEE. CDR3 in DNA: TGTGCCAGCAGCACACACCGGGACAGGAATGAAAAACTGTTTTTT. Protein sequence: CASSTHRDRNEKLFF. Using reference TRBV9 and TRBJ1-4 for the parts outside the CDR3, the full variable domain is DSGVTQTPKHLITATGQRVTLRCSPRSGDLSVYWYQQSLDQGLQFLIQYYNGEERAKGNILERFSAQQFPDLHSELNLSSLELGDSALYFCASSTHRDRNEKLFFGSGTQLSVL.

The CDR3 nucleotides are TGCAGTGCTAGAGACCGCGTGGGACTAGCGGGGAGAGACGAGCAGTACTTC. This encodes CSARDRVGLAGRDEQYF. The genes are TRBV20-1 and TRBJ2-7, with 13 positions matching TRBD2. The CDR3 runs to 17 residues. The germline V gene has CDR1 DFQATT and CDR2 SNEGSKA (reference sequence). Losses at the gene ends were 0 bases for V and 5 bases for J; bases not matched to a gene: 10.

This chain connects TRBV6-6 to TRBJ2-7; the match to TRBD2 covers 8 bases. CDR3 length: 16 residues. The V gene end was trimmed by 2 bases and the J gene end by 7 bases; junction bases not matched to a gene: 13. Germline CDR1 reads MNHNY; CDR2 reads SVGAGI (reference sequence). The CDR3 sequence: CASSYGREVPLDEQYF. CDR3 DNA: TGTGCCAGCAGTTACGGGCGGGAGGTACCACTGGATGAGCAGTACTTC.

About this clonotype: Its ends do not fully match the called genes, so a read error is possible. The CDR3 loop reads CASSKSGGSTDTQYF. The CDR3 nucleotides read TGTGCTAGCAGCAAAAGCGGGGGCAGCACAGATACGCAGTATTTT. The chain combines TRBV7-7 with TRBJ2-3; 8 bases agree with TRBD2. The germline V gene encodes CDR1 SSHAT and CDR2 FNYEAQ (reference sequence). The CDR3 spans 15 residues.

The chain employs TRBV6-2 or TRBV6-3 and TRBJ2-2, with 8 bases that match TRBD1. Trimming removed 6 bases from V and 3 bases from J; junction bases left unmatched: 9. This CDR3 region has 16 residues. CDR1 and CDR2 from the germline V gene are MNHEY and SVGEGT. CDR3 sequence: CASSPWDRRDTGELFF. CDR3 sequence (DNA): TGTGCCAGCAGCCCCTGGGACAGGCGGGACACCGGGGAGCTGTTTTTT.

The chain joins TRBV27 to TRBJ2-5; D is unresolved. The DNA matches TRBJ2-7 better at its end, which makes the J call doubtful. This CDR3 spans 13 amino acids. In germline, CDR1 is MNHEY, CDR2 SMNVEV (reference sequence). Here the CDR3 reads CASSPSPFDEQYF. The DNA of the CDR3 is TGTGCCAGCAGTCCCTCACCTTTCGACGAGCAGTACTTC.

V and J are TRBV5-1 and TRBJ2-1; no firm D call. The V gene lost 2 bases and the J gene lost 6 bases, with 21 bases spanning the gap. CDR3 size: 17 residues. Germline V gene sequence: CDR1 SGHRS, CDR2 YFSETQ. CDR3 protein: CASSFGGITPTTNEQFF. The CDR3 DNA follows: TGCGCCAGCAGCTTTGGTGGCATTACCCCCACAACCAATGAGCAGTTCTTC.

This sequence joins TRBV2 and TRBJ2-5, with D uncertain. The closer fit of TRBJ2-7 to the DNA end suggests the J call may be wrong. The CDR3 is made up of 13 amino acids. The germline V gene has CDR1 SNHLY and CDR2 FYNNEI. The CDR3 nucleotides read TGTGCCAGCAGTGAAGCCAGTCCCGTCGAGCAGTACTTC. This encodes CASSEASPVEQYF.

The chain carries TRBV14 and TRBJ2-5, with D tentatively TRBD1 (6 bases). The J call is doubtful: the DNA matches TRBJ2-7 better. Germline CDR1 is SGHDN and CDR2 is FVKESK. The CDR3 covers 13 residues. In nucleotides, the CDR3 is TGTGCCAGCAGTCTCACTAGGGGGAACGAGCAGTACTTC. Protein sequence: CASSLTRGNEQYF.

The chain joins TRBV20-1 to TRBJ1-1; possibly TRBD1 for D (6 bases). Germline-derived CDR1 and CDR2 are DFQATT and SNEGSKA (reference sequence). Trimming removed 4 bases from V and 7 bases from J, with 19 bases in between. The CDR3 has 14 amino acids. DNA for the CDR3: TGCAGTGCTACACCTCCCGCCGGGGGCAATGAAGCTTTCTTT. Encoded protein: CSATPPAGGNEAFF.